The T cell receptor (beta chain) under discussion was sequenced for a study of identical twins. Overall study findings and caveats: A cross-sectional statistical analysis, not follow-up of the same donors, supported the conclusions. Invariant cells of the MAIT and iNKT types might have partly distorted the zero-insertion analyses. Insertions were fewer in abundant cord blood beta clonotypes, whereas memory repertoires showed none of this pattern.

Carrying unique molecular identifiers, the cDNA also gained a universal primer site through template switching. TCRdb analysed the 5' RACE reads with MiXCR anew, one entry per CDR3 protein. The table has roughly 710,000 distinct CDR3 sequences, roughly 6.2% seen once; the top ten hold 1.5% to 2%. There are many counts of this clonotype. The antigen is undetermined. Germline CDR1 reads DFQATT; CDR2 reads SNEGSKA (reference sequence). This CDR3 contains 14 residues. J was trimmed by 4 bases and V by 4 bases; bases with no gene match: 6. Material for sequencing was naive T cells sorted from blood. The V gene is TRBV20-1, the J gene TRBJ1-5; 8 nucleotides agree with TRBD1. The receptor's source is a man between 18 and 35 years old in good health. CDR3 loop: CSANQGARNQPQHF. The DNA for the CDR3 is TGCAGTGCTAACCAGGGGGCCCGGAATCAGCCCCAGCATTTT.